The T cell receptor (beta chain) under discussion was sequenced for a study of identical twins. One entry per CDR3 protein results from TCRdb running MiXCR on the 5' RACE reads. In the table there are 400,000 to 550,000 distinct CDR3 sequences, around an eighth of which are singletons. This clonotype came up a few times. Germline values: CDR1 LGHNA, CDR2 YSLEER. V gave up 1 base and J gave up 3 bases, with 8 bases separating them. The CDR3 length is 14 residues. These records were also assigned to another study, of yellow fever vaccine responses in identical twins. From that paper: Twins' T cell vaccine responses reportedly looked partly convergent, partly personalized.

The chain combines TRBV4-3 with TRBJ2-3; the D is unclear. This sequence was found in a woman aged 18-30 years in good health. The sequenced material came from CD4+ T cells sorted from blood. The CDR3 DNA is TGCGCCAGCAGCCAAGTTCACACAACAGATACGCAGTATTTT. Its protein is CASSQVHTTDTQYF.